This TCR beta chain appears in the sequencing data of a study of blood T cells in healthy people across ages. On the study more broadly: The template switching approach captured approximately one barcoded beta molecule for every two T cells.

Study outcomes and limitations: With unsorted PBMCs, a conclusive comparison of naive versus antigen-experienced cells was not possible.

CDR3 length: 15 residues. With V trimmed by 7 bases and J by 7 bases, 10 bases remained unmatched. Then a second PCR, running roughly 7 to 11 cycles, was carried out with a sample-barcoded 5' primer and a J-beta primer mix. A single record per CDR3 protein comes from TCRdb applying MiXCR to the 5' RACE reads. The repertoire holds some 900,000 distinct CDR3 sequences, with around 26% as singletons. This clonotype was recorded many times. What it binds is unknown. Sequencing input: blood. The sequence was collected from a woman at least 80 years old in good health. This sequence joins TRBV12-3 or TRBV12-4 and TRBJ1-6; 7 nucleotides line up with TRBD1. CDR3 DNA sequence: TGTGCCAGCAAACCCCGGGACAGAAAAAATTCACCCCTCCACTTT. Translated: CASKPRDRKNSPLHF.